The 21 T cell receptor beta chains listed next were all sequenced from one sample in a study of tumor and adjacent non-tumor tissue in lung cancer. Three rounds of nested PCR, following a modified ARM-PCR protocol, produced the TCRbeta library. A single record per CDR3 protein comes from TCRdb applying MiXCR to the multiplex PCR reads. Of roughly 76,000 distinct CDR3 sequences in the sample, nearly 70% were seen once. This sample's RNA came from whole unsorted tissue. Input material: lung tumor tissue. The source of these receptors is a woman aged 70-85 years with non-small cell lung cancer.

About this clonotype itself: At one of its ends the junction is not consistent with the germline gene, which may arise from a read error. The chain combines TRBV12-3 or TRBV12-4 with TRBJ1-5; 8 bases agree with TRBD1. The CDR3 is 14 residues long. The CDR3 region has the DNA TGTGCCAGCGGTTTAAACAGGGGGGGCAGGGTCCAGCATTTT. It translates to CASGLNRGGRVQHF.

Concerning this clonotype itself: A read error may produce the germline difference seen at one junction end. The chain links TRBV6-5 to TRBJ1-4, with unresolved D. The V gene's germline CDR1 is MNHEY and CDR2 SVGAGI. The CDR3 runs to 14 residues. For the CDR3, the DNA is TGTACCAGCAGTCTGATAGAAAGTTCGGAAAAACTGTTTTTT. Residues: CTSSLIESSEKLFF.

This clonotype was seen a few times. V gene TRBV11-2 combines with J gene TRBJ2-6; D unresolved. V lost 5 bases to trimming and J lost 2 bases, with 7 bases between them. The germline V gene has CDR1 SGHAT and CDR2 FQNNGV. There are 14 residues in the CDR3. The CDR3 nucleotides read TGTGCCAGCAGCCCCGCTGCTGGGGCCAACGTCCTGACTTTC. Its translation is CASSPAAGANVLTF.

Regarding this clonotype: One base away lies a much larger clone, so this may be a sequencing read error. CDR3 protein: CASSPGIGGGSPLHF. The CDR3 nucleotides read TGTGCCAGCAGCCCTGGAATTGGAGGAGGTTCACCCCTCCACTTT. The chain links TRBV5-6 to TRBJ1-6; D unresolved. V was clipped by 4 bases and J by 9 bases, with 17 bases between them. This CDR3 contains 15 residues. Per germline, CDR1 SGHDT and CDR2 YYEEEE.

This clonotype showed up many times. The chain has TRBV2 and TRBJ1-1, with 9 bases matching TRBD1. Germline trimming cut 7 bases from V and 1 base from J; bases unmatched to any gene: 4. The CDR3 length is 14 residues. Germline-derived CDR1 and CDR2 are SNHLY and FYNNEI. CDR3 nucleotides: TGTGCCAGCAAAGGGGACAGGGCGAACACTGAAGCTTTCTTT. Residues: CASKGDRANTEAFF.

Details on this clonotype: The junction departs from germline at one end; a sequencing error may be responsible. V is TRBV6-1 and J is TRBJ1-1; no clear D gene. This CDR3 is 13 amino acids long. Germline assignment: CDR1 MNHNS and CDR2 SASEGT. The CDR3 DNA is TGTGCCGGCAGAGACGCAGTGAACACTGAAGCTTTCTTT. Translation: CAGRDAVNTEAFF.

The chain employs TRBV28 and TRBJ2-2; 9 nucleotides line up with TRBD1. Trimming took 6 bases from V and 4 from J; bases not matched to a gene: 12. The CDR3 has 17 amino acids. CDR1 is MDHEN, CDR2 SYDVKM, per germline. The CDR3 DNA is TGTGCCAGCAGGCCTCCGCCGGGACAGGGACTCACCGGGGAGCTGTTTTTT. This gives the protein CASRPPPGQGLTGELFF.

A remark on this clonotype: Relative to the germline gene, one junction end is altered; a read error may explain this. The chain links TRBV5-4 to TRBJ1-5, with D possibly TRBD1 on 6 matching bases. Germline V CDR1 and CDR2: SGHNT, YYREEE (reference sequence). The CDR3 covers 15 residues. CDR3 in amino acids: CASSQGPNSNQSQHF. CDR3 bases: TGTGCCAGCAGCCAGGGGCCAAATAGCAATCAGTCCCAGCATTTT.

This clonotype counts as medium-sized. The V gene is TRBV6-1, the J gene TRBJ2-1; 13 positions match TRBD2. The CDR3 has 17 residues. V was clipped by 5 bases and J by 5 bases; unmatched bases: 9. Germline assignment: CDR1 MNHNS and CDR2 SASEGT. CDR3 nucleotides: TGTGCCAGCAGTCTCGAGATGGGACTAGCGGGGAACAATGAGCAGTTCTTC. As protein: CASSLEMGLAGNNEQFF.

A note on this clonotype: This CDR3 fails to terminate in the conserved phenylalanine or tryptophan, so it likely reflects a read error. The DNA is omitted, as the CDR3 cannot be located on it reliably, and the CDR3 follows TCRdb's listing. The chain joins TRBV4-2 to TRBJ1-2; whether TRBD1, the table's D call, matches the DNA was not checked. Germline values: CDR1 LGHNA, CDR2 YNFKEQ. The CDR3 has 15 residues if both end residues are counted. This CDR3 is CASSPRDEGFYGYIL.

This clonotype was counted at least ten times. The V gene is TRBV20-1, the J gene TRBJ2-7; D is undetermined. The V gene lost 5 bases and the J gene lost 7 bases, with 21 bases spanning the gap. The germline V gene encodes CDR1 DFQATT and CDR2 SNEGSKA (reference sequence). The length of the CDR3 is 14 residues. The CDR3 region is CSARPALRSEEQYF. The CDR3 DNA is TGCAGTGCTCGCCCCGCCCTCCGATCGGAGGAGCAGTACTTC.

This clonotype was detected only a few times. The chain employs TRBV29-1 and TRBJ2-1, with D perhaps matching TRBD2 (6 bases). V gave up 3 bases and J gave up 16 bases, with 22 bases separating them. CDR1 and CDR2 (germline): SQVTM, ANQGSEA. This CDR3 has 13 amino acids. CDR3 in DNA: TGCAGCGTTGACCGGGAGCATCCACTTGAGCGATTCTTC. Its translation is CSVDREHPLERFF.

As concerns this clonotype: A read error may explain this, as a much larger clone is one base away. Here the CDR3 omits its conserved ending phenylalanine or tryptophan, so a read error is the likely source. The chain combines TRBV14 with TRBJ1-5; D remains unclear. The V end was cut by 3 bases, the J end by 9 bases, with 9 bases between. This CDR3 comprises 12 residues. CDR1 is SGHDN, CDR2 FVKESK, per germline. The CDR3 is CASSQSLGPQHY. The CDR3 bases are TGTGCCAGCAGCCAGAGCCTTGGGCCCCAGCATTAT.

The rearrangement joins TRBV11-2 to TRBJ2-1; the D gene is possibly TRBD1 (6 bases). Between the trimmed V and J ends, which lost 1 base and 7 bases, there was a span of 17 bases. The CDR3 loop spans 16 amino acids. CDR1 and CDR2 from the germline V gene are SGHAT and FQNNGV. The CDR3 DNA sequence: TGTGCCAGCAGCTTAGTCTCCGGTACAGGGAGTAATGAGCAGTTCTTC. It translates to CASSLVSGTGSNEQFF.

In the case of this clonotype: It may be a read error: a sequence one base away is much more abundant. The conserved closing phenylalanine or tryptophan is absent in this CDR3, likely reflecting a read error. The rearrangement links TRBV28 to TRBJ2-7; D gene uncertain. V was clipped by 3 bases and J by 2 bases, with 2 bases between them. Germline CDR1 is MDHEN and CDR2 is SYDVKM. This CDR3 is built from 11 residues. CDR3 loop: CASSFTYEQYS. The CDR3 nucleotides read TGTGCCAGCAGTTTTACCTACGAGCAGTACTCC.

This clonotype was recorded many times. One junction end disagrees with the germline gene, perhaps due to a read error. The V gene is TRBV6-5, the J gene TRBJ2-1; the D gene could be TRBD1 or TRBD2 (6 bases each). The germline gives CDR1 MNHEY, CDR2 SVGAGI. There are 18 residues in the CDR3. DNA of the CDR3: TGTGCCAGCAGTTACGGGTTTGGGGGGCCCCATCTTGACAATGAGCAGCTCTTC. This translates into CASSYGFGGPHLDNEQLF.

About this clonotype itself: Just one base apart from a much larger clone, this may be a read error. This chain links TRBV28 with TRBJ2-2, with a possible D match to TRBD1 (5 bases). CDR1 and CDR2 (germline): MDHEN, SYDVKM. The CDR3 runs 16 residues. The CDR3 is CASRHASSGFTWELFF. The CDR3 region has the DNA TGTGCCAGCAGGCACGCTTCCTCAGGGTTCACCTGGGAGCTGTTTTTT.

On this clonotype: At one end the junction does not follow the germline gene, possibly because of a read error. The CDR3 is CASSREGGRNNEQFF. In DNA form, the CDR3 reads TGTGCCAGCAGCCGCGAAGGCGGGAGGAATAATGAGCAGTTCTTT. This chain joins TRBV11-2 and TRBJ2-1; 8 positions match TRBD2. CDR1 is SGHAT, CDR2 FQNNGV, per germline. The CDR3 is 15 residues long. Variable domain in full (rest from reference TRBV11-2 and TRBJ2-1): EAGVAQSPRYKIIEKRQSVAFWCNPISGHATLYWYQQILGQGPKLLIQFQNNGVVDDSQLPKDRFSAERLKGVDSTLKIQPAKLEDSAVYLCASSREGGRNNEQFFGPGTRLTVL.

As to this clonotype: A read error is possible here, since a much larger clone lies one base away. The CDR3 nucleotides are TGCAGTGCCAGGGACGGGGGGCGGTACAATGAGCAGTTATTC. Amino acid sequence: CSARDGGRYNEQLF. The chain has TRBV20-1 and TRBJ2-1, with D perhaps matching TRBD2 (7 bases). CDR1 is DFQATT, CDR2 SNEGSKA, per germline (reference sequence). The CDR3 is 14 amino acids.

About this clonotype: The junction does not match germline at one end; this may be a read error. The chain joins TRBV5-1 to TRBJ2-7; D unclear. CDR3 length equals 14 residues. Germline assignment: CDR1 SGHRS and CDR2 YFSETQ. The CDR3 sequence: CASSLKGTAYEQCF. The DNA of the CDR3 is TGCGCCAGCAGCTTGAAGGGAACCGCCTACGAGCAGTGCTTC. The entire variable domain, with the rest obtained from reference TRBV5-1 and TRBJ2-7, is as follows: KAGVTQTPRYLIKTRGQQVTLSCSPISGHRSVSWYQQTPGQGLQFLFEYFSETQRNKGNFPGRFSGRQFSNSRSEMNVSTLELGDSALYLCASSLKGTAYEQCFGPGTRLTVT.

In the case of this clonotype: A much larger clone differs from this one at a single base, so this may be a read error. CDR3 in amino acids: CASSPQLVGNGQFF. The CDR3 bases are TGCGCCAGCAGCCCGCAACTAGTAGGCAATGGGCAGTTCTTC. The rearrangement links TRBV5-1 to TRBJ2-1; D perhaps matches TRBD2 (5 bases). Germline CDR1 reads SGHRS; CDR2 reads YFSETQ. The CDR3 covers 14 residues.